This T cell receptor (beta chain) was obtained from a study of OX40 agonist ivuxolimab in advanced cancers. Study overall: Head and neck, renal cell, melanoma or hepatocellular carcinoma were the cancers that dose-escalation patients had.

Sequencing used immunoSEQ multiplex PCR; TCRdb keeps in-frame clones, though not all of them. There are tens of thousands of clones in the sample; more than 65% occur only once, and around 4.5% lies in the top ten. On cycle 4 day 1 and cycle 7 day 1, as well as at baseline, blood was sampled. The material was CD4+ or CD8+ T cells sorted from blood, obtained in a trial of the OX40 agonist ivuxolimab. The source is an adult with an advanced solid tumor such as melanoma, head and neck, liver or kidney cancer.

The CDR3 protein is CASSLALLAGGQGGANVLTF. Written as DNA, the CDR3 is TGTGCCAGCAGCTTAGCGTTGCTAGCGGGGGGGCAAGGTGGGGCCAACGTCCTGACTTTC. The V gene is TRBV7-2, the J gene TRBJ2-6, with 12 nucleotides matching TRBD2. The V gene end was trimmed by 0 bases and the J gene end by 3 bases; junction bases not matched to a gene: 9. Germline CDR1 SGHTA, CDR2 FQGNSA. This CDR3 is 20 amino acids long.